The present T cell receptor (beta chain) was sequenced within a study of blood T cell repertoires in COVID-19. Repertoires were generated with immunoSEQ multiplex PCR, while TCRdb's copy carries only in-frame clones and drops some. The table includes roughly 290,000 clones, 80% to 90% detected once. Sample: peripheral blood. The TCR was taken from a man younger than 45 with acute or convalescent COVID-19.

The CDR3 DNA reads TGTGCCTGGAGTGTGTCCATCAGTAATTCACCCCTCCACTTT. Translation: CAWSVSISNSPLHF. This chain joins TRBV30 and TRBJ1-6; D unclear. There are 14 residues in the CDR3. Germline V gives CDR1 GTSNPN, CDR2 SVGIG (reference sequence). V was pared by 0 bases and J by 6 bases, with 9 bases between.